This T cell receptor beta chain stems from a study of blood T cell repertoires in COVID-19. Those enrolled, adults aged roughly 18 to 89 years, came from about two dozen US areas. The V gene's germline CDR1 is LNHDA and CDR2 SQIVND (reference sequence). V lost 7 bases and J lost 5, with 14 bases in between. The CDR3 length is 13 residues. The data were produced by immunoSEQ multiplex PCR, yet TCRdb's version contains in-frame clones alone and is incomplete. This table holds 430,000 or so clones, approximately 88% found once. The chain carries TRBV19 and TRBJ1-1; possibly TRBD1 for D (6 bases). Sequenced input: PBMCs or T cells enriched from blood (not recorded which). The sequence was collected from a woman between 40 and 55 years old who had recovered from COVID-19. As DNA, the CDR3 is TGTGCCAGTAAAGAACAGGGTGGGACTGAAGCTTTCTTT. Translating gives CASKEQGGTEAFF. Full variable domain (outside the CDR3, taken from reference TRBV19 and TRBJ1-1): DGGITQSPKYLFRKEGQNVTLSCEQNLNHDAMYWYRQDPGQGLRLIYYSQIVNDFQKGDIAEGYSVSREKKESFPLTVTSAQKNPTAFYLCASKEQGGTEAFFGQGTRLTVV.